These 9 T cell receptor beta chains originate from one sample sequenced in a study of T-cell memory formation after mild COVID-19 listed by TCRdb under 2021. Libraries were made using 5' RACE. The sequencing machine was an Illumina NovaSeq 6000. Using fastp at Q25 and MiXCR, TCRdb reprocessed the public reads and kept productive beta chains. Each CDR3 protein appears once, grouped with its most common genes and DNA. Across this sample there are roughly 600,000 distinct CDR3 sequences, with roughly 17% seen only once. Of the sample, about 12% is held by the ten largest clones. Material for sequencing was PBMCs or a T cell subset sorted from them (not recorded which). The receptor set was obtained from an adult woman who had mild COVID-19 (a few samples of this study predate the infection). The sample titles of this study are shuffled in the database, so cell type and time point are left out; the donor was told from shared clones.

V and J are TRBV30 and TRBJ2-3; the D call may be TRBD1 or TRBD2 (5 bases each). The CDR3 consists of 14 residues. Trimming left V 4 bases short and J 6 bases short, with 17 bases between. The germline V gene encodes CDR1 GTSNPN and CDR2 SVGIG (reference sequence). CDR3 coding DNA: TGTGCCTGGAAAACCGGGACCGCCCGCGATACGCAGTATTTT. Translation: CAWKTGTARDTQYF.

This clonotype has more than one count but fewer than ten. The V gene is TRBV7-3, the J gene TRBJ2-2; 10 positions agree with TRBD1. The germline gives CDR1 SGHTA, CDR2 FQGTGA. This CDR3 spans 15 amino acids. The ends lost 4 bases at V and 5 bases at J; junction bases unmatched: 4. Written as DNA, the CDR3 is TGTGCCAGCAGCTCCGGGACAGGGGTAACCGGGGAGCTGTTTTTT. This sequence encodes CASSSGTGVTGELFF. Combining the CDR3 with reference TRBV7-3 and TRBJ2-2 gives the whole variable domain GAGVSQTPSNKVTEKGKYVELRCDPISGHTALYWYRQSLGQGPEFLIYFQGTGAADDSGLPNDRFFAVRPEGSVSTLKIQRTERGDSAVYLCASSSGTGVTGELFFGEGSRLTVL.

The rearrangement links TRBV7-9 to TRBJ2-2; D is uncertain. This CDR3 region has 15 residues. The V gene's germline CDR1 is SEHNR and CDR2 FQNEAQ (reference sequence). V lost 0 bases and J 3 bases, leaving 8 bases between the germline ends. CDR3 sequence (DNA): TGTGCCAGCAGCTTAGCGTTGAAGGACACCGGGGAGCTGTTTTTT. It encodes CASSLALKDTGELFF.

Concerning this clonotype: Mismatch with germline at one junction end may stem from a read error. CDR3: CATSWGRHNEQFF. CDR3 nucleotide sequence: TGTGCCACCAGCTGGGGACGGCACAATGAGCAGTTCTTC. The chain links TRBV7-2 to TRBJ2-1; D possibly matches TRBD1 or TRBD2 (5 bases each). This CDR3 comprises 13 residues. CDR1 and CDR2 (germline): SGHTA, FQGNSA. The complete variable domain, with remaining parts taken from reference TRBV7-2 and TRBJ2-1, reads GAGVSQSPSNKVTEKGKDVELRCDPISGHTALYWYRQSLGQGLEFLIYFQGNSAPDKSGLPSDRFSAERTGGSVSTLTIQRTQQEDSAVYLCATSWGRHNEQFFGPGTRLTVL.

V usage is TRBV12-3 or TRBV12-4 and J usage is TRBJ1-1; no firm D call. This CDR3 region has 13 residues. V was shortened by 6 bases and J by 8 bases, with 16 bases between the two germline ends. CDR3 DNA sequence: TGTGCCAGCAGAGCCCGGCCAGCGTCCGAAGCTTTCTTT. Its protein is CASRARPASEAFF.

This clonotype came up a few times. The rearrangement links TRBV6-6 to TRBJ2-3, with 7 bases matching TRBD1. The CDR3 has 16 amino acids. V lost 4 bases to trimming and J lost 0 bases; unmatched junction nucleotides: 7. CDR1 and CDR2 from the germline V gene are MNHNY and SVGAGI (reference sequence). The CDR3 spells CASSLQGSSSTDTQYF. The CDR3 bases are TGTGCCAGCAGTTTACAGGGGTCGTCTAGCACAGATACGCAGTATTTT.

This chain joins TRBV5-4 and TRBJ2-3, with D possibly TRBD1 on 5 matching bases. V was shortened by 5 bases and J by 2 bases, with 9 bases between the two germline ends. Germline CDR1 is SGHNT and CDR2 is YYREEE (reference sequence). CDR3 length equals 13 residues. CDR3 loop: CASRQDSTDTQYF. CDR3 in DNA: TGTGCCAGCAGACAGGATTCCACAGATACGCAGTATTTT.

This clonotype was detected a few times. The chain recombines TRBV30 with TRBJ2-7; possibly TRBD2 for D (6 bases). The CDR3 loop spans 14 amino acids. V was trimmed by 4 bases and J by 5 bases, leaving 18 bases between them. The germline V gene has CDR1 GTSNPN and CDR2 SVGIG (reference sequence). CDR3 sequence (DNA): TGTGCCTGGACCTCGGGGGTGGCCCAGAACGAGCAGTACTTC. It is translated as CAWTSGVAQNEQYF.

The chain is built from TRBV30 and TRBJ1-1, with 11 bases aligning to TRBD1. Germline CDR1 reads GTSNPN; CDR2 reads SVGIG (reference sequence). J lost 0 bases, V lost 3 bases, and 0 bases had no gene match. The CDR3 has 14 amino acids. For the CDR3, the DNA is TGTGCCTGGAGGGACAGGGGGCTGAACACTGAAGCTTTCTTT. It is translated as CAWRDRGLNTEAFF.